The source of this TCR beta chain is a study of blood T cell repertoires in COVID-19. Study at large: COVID-19 samples collected from the United States, Italy and Spain covered acute and convalescent phases. Sources were T cells, B-cell-depleted T cells, or PBMCs; the material itself was cDNA or gDNA.

Clones were read by immunoSEQ multiplex PCR, and TCRdb kept only the in-frame ones, dropping some. The sample lists over 120,000 clones, about 87% occurring once. Germline V gene sequence: CDR1 LGHDT, CDR2 YNNKEL (reference sequence). CDR3 length: 14 residues. Deletions cut 2 bases from V and 2 bases from J, with 9 bases between. The sequencing sample was made of peripheral blood. This sequence was found in a human donor in a cohort sampled during active COVID-19. The chain has TRBV3-1 (or the pseudogene TRBV3-2) and TRBJ1-2; perhaps TRBD1 as D (6 bases). In DNA form, the CDR3 reads TGTGCCAGCAGCCAATCAGGACAGAACTATGGCTACACCTTC. This translates into CASSQSGQNYGYTF.